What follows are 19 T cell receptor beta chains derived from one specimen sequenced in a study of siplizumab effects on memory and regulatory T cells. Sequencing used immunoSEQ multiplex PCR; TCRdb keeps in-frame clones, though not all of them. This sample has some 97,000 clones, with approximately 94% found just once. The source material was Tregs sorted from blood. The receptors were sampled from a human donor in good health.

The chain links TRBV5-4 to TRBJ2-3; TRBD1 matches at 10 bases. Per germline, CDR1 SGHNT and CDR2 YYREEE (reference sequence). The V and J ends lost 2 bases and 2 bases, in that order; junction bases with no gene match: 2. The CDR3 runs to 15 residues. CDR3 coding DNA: TGTGCCAGCAGCTTCCGACAGGGGGCCACAGATACGCAGTATTTT. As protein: CASSFRQGATDTQYF.

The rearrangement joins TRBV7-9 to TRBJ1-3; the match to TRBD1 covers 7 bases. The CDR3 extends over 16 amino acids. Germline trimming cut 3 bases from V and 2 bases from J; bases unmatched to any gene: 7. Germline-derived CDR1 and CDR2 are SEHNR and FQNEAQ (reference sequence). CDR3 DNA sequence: TGTGCCAGCAGCTTGGCCTGGACAGGAGCTGGAAACACCATATATTTT. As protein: CASSLAWTGAGNTIYF.

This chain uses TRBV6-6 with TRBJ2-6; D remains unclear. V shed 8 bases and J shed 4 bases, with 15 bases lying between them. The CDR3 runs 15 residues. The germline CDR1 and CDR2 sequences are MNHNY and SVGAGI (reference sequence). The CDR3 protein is CASDPGMRGANVLTF. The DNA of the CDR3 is TGTGCCAGCGATCCAGGAATGAGAGGGGCCAACGTCCTGACTTTC.

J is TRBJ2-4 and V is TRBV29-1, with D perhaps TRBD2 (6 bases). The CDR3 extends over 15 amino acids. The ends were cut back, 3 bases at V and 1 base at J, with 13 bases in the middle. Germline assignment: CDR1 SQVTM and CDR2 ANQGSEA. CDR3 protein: CSVEEGIRAKNIQYF. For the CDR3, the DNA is TGCAGCGTTGAGGAGGGCATCCGGGCCAAAAACATTCAGTACTTC.

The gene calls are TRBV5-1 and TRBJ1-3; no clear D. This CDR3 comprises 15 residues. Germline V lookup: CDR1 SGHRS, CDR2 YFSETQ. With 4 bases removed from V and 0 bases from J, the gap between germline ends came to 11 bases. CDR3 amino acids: CASSTQLGSGNTIYF. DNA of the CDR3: TGCGCCAGCAGCACCCAGCTTGGCTCTGGAAACACCATATATTTT.

CDR3 protein: CASSLLRGTLHEQYF. Here the CDR3 DNA reads TGTGCCAGCAGCCTTTTGCGGGGGACCCTCCACGAGCAGTACTTC. V gene TRBV14 combines with J gene TRBJ2-7; TRBD2 agrees at 7 bases. Germline CDR1 reads SGHDN; CDR2 reads FVKESK. V trimming: 4 bases; J trimming: 5 bases; junction bases outside the gene matches: 11. CDR3 length: 15 residues.

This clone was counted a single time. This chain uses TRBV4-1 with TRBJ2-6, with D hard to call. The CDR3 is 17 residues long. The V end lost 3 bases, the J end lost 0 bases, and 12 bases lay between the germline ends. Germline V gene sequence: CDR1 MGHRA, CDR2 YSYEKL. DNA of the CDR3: TGCGCCAGCAGCCAGGTCGGACCAAACTCTGGGGCCAACGTCCTGACTTTC. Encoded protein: CASSQVGPNSGANVLTF.

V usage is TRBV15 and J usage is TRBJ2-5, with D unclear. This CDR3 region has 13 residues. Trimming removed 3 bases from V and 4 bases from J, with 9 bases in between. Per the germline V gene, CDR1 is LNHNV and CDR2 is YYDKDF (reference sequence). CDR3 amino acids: CATSSDYRETQYF. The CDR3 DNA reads TGTGCCACCAGCAGTGATTACCGAGAGACCCAGTACTTC.

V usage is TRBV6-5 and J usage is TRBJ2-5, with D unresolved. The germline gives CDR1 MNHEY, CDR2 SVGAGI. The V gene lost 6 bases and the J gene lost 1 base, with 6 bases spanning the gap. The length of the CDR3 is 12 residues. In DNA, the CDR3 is TGTGCCAGCAGAAGACTCCAAGAGACCCAGTACTTC. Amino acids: CASRRLQETQYF.

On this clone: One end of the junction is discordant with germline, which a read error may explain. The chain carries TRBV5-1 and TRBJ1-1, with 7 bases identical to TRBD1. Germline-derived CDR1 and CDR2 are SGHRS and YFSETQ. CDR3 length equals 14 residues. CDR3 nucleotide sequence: TGCGCCAGCGGCTTTACAGGGGCCCTCACTGAAGCTTTCTTT. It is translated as CASGFTGALTEAFF.

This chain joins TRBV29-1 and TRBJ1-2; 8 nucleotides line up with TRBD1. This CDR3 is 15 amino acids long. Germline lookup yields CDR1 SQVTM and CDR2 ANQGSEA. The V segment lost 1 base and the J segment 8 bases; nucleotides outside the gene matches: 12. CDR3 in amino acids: CSVEVQGVLFQGYTF. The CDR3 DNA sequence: TGCAGCGTTGAAGTACAGGGGGTATTGTTCCAGGGCTACACCTTC.

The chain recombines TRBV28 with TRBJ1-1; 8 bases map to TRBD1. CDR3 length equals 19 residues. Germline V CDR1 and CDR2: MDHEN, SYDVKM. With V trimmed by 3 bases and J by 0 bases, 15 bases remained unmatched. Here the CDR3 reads CASSFITASGQEMNTEAFF. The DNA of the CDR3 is TGTGCCAGCAGTTTTATAACGGCCTCGGGACAGGAGATGAACACTGAAGCTTTCTTT.

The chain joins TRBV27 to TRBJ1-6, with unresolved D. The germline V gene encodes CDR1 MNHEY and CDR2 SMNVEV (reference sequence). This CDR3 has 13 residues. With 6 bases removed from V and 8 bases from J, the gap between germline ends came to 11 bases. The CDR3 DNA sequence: TGTGCCAGCAGCATCTCCGGGTATTCACCCCTCCACTTT. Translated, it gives CASSISGYSPLHF.

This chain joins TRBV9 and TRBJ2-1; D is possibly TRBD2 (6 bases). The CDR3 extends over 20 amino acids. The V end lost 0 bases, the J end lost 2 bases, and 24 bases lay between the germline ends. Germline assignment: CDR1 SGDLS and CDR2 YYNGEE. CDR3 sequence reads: CASSVDPYSGTRFTYNEQFF. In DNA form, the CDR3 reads TGTGCCAGCAGCGTAGACCCTTATTCCGGGACTCGCTTTACCTACAATGAGCAGTTCTTC.

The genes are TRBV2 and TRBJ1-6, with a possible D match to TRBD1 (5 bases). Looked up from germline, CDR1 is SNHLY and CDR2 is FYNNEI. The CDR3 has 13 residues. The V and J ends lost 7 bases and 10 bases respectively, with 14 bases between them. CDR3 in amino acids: CASIVGRSSPLHF. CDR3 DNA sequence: TGTGCCAGCATCGTGGGACGTTCGTCACCCCTCCACTTT.

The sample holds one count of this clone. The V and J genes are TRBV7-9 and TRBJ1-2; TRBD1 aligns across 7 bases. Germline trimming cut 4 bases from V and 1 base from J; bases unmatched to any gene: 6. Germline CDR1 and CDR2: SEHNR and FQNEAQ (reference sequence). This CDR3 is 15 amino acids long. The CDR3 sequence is CASSYTGTVNYGYTF. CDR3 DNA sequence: TGTGCCAGCAGCTATACCGGGACAGTTAACTATGGCTACACCTTC.

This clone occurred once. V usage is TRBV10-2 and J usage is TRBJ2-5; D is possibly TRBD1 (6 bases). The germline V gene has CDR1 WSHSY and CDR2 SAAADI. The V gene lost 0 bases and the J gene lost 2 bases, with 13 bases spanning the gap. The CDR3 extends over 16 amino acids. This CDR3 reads CASSESGGEGQETQYF. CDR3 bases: TGCGCCAGCAGTGAGTCAGGGGGAGAAGGGCAAGAGACCCAGTACTTC.

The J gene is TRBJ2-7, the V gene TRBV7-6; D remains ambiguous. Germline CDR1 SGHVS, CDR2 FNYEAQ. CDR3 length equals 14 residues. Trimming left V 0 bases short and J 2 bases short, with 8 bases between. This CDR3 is CASSLAPRPYEQYF. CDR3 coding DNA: TGTGCCAGCAGCTTAGCGCCGCGACCCTACGAGCAGTACTTC.

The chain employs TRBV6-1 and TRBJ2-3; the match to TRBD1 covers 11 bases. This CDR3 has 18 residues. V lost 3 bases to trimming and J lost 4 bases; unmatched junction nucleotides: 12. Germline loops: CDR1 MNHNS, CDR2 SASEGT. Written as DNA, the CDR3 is TGTGCCAGCAGTGACTGGGACAGGGGGAGATCAGGCTCAGATACGCAGTATTTT. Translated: CASSDWDRGRSGSDTQYF.